The present T cell receptor beta chain was sequenced within a study of T cells in localized non-small cell lung cancer. General study points: Turning up in adjacent lung were a median roughly 59 of the top 100 tumor clones.

With regard to this clone: Its antigen remains unidentified.

Generated by immunoSEQ multiplex PCR, the TCRdb table keeps only in-frame clones and is missing some. This table has 30,000 to 40,000 clones, more than 75% appearing once. The source is a man between 40 and 69 years old with stage I lung adenocarcinoma. Here the sequenced sample was peripheral blood, taken before any cancer treatment.

CDR3 coding DNA: TGTGCCAGCAGCCAAGTTTCAGTGGGAGGGACCGGGGAGCTGTTTTTT. Encoded protein: CASSQVSVGGTGELFF. The V and J genes are TRBV4-2 and TRBJ2-2; 7 positions agree with TRBD2. CDR1 is LGHNA and CDR2 is YNFKEQ in the germline V gene. Trimming took 1 base from V and 5 from J; bases not matched to a gene: 7. This CDR3 region has 16 residues.